The 14 T cell receptor beta chains below were found in one sample sequenced in a study of blood T cell repertoires in COVID-19. Sequencing was performed with immunoSEQ multiplex PCR; in TCRdb, only in-frame clones are kept and a portion is missing. The sample includes around 98,000 clones, less than 85% seen only once; the top ten take 17%. Sequencing was performed on peripheral blood. The receptor set was obtained from a woman in her fifties or sixties with acute or convalescent COVID-19.

The rearrangement joins TRBV18 to TRBJ1-1; D is uncertain. The V and J ends lost 3 bases and 1 base respectively, with 9 bases between them. This CDR3 has 14 amino acids. Looked up from germline, CDR1 is KGHSH and CDR2 is LQKENI. The CDR3 loop reads CASSPGGPNTEAFF. DNA for the CDR3: TGTGCCAGCTCACCGGGCGGGCCGAACACTGAAGCTTTCTTT.

The chain carries TRBV11-3 and TRBJ2-7; TRBD2 is a possible D gene (5 bases). The V end lost 7 bases, the J end lost 3 bases, and 13 bases lay between the germline ends. The germline V gene encodes CDR1 SGHNT and CDR2 YENEEA. The CDR3 sequence is 13 residues long. DNA for the CDR3: TGTGCCAGCACCTCTCCCCGGGGCTACGAGCAGTACTTC. This encodes CASTSPRGYEQYF.

The chain has TRBV29-1 and TRBJ1-1, with TRBD1 identical over 7 bases. V lost 7 bases and J lost 1; bases outside the gene matches: 6. There are 13 residues in the CDR3. Germline V gives CDR1 SQVTM, CDR2 ANQGSEA. The CDR3 loop reads CSGDRAGNTEAFF. The CDR3 region has the DNA TGCAGCGGCGACAGGGCAGGGAACACTGAAGCTTTCTTT. Together with reference TRBV29-1 and TRBJ1-1, the CDR3 gives the full variable domain: SAVISQKPSRDICQRGTSLTIQCQVDSQVTMMFWYRQQPGQSLTLIATANQGSEATYESGFVIDKFPISRPNLTFSTLTVSNMSPEDSSIYLCSGDRAGNTEAFFGQGTRLTVV.

The rearrangement links TRBV19 to TRBJ1-3; D is unclear. The CDR3 totals 12 residues. Germline values: CDR1 LNHDA, CDR2 SQIVND (reference sequence). V lost 3 bases, J lost 4 bases, and 4 bases lay in between. Here the CDR3 DNA reads TGTGCCAGTAGTATGGCCGGAAACACCATATATTTT. Amino acid sequence: CASSMAGNTIYF.

CDR3 protein: CSVGTSVSGELFF. CDR3 in DNA: TGCAGCGTTGGGACTTCGGTTTCCGGGGAGCTGTTTTTT. The chain is built from TRBV29-1 and TRBJ2-2, with D maybe TRBD2 (5 bases). Trimming shortened V by 4 bases and J by 6 bases, and 12 bases separated the two germline ends. CDR3 length: 13 residues. Germline CDR1 SQVTM, CDR2 ANQGSEA.

V is TRBV7-9 and J is TRBJ2-2; TRBD2 is a possible D gene (5 bases). Germline V lookup: CDR1 SEHNR, CDR2 FQNEAQ (reference sequence). The CDR3 extends over 14 amino acids. Trimming took 3 bases from V and 7 from J, leaving 12 bases between them. The CDR3 bases are TGTGCCAGCAGCTTCAGTCCGGCGGGCGGGGAGCTGTTTTTT. Protein product: CASSFSPAGGELFF.

The CDR3 DNA follows: TGTGCCAGCAGCTTAGGCCCAGGATCCCAAAATGAGCAGTTCTTC. It specifies CASSLGPGSQNEQFF. The chain has TRBV11-2 and TRBJ2-1; D ambiguous. Trimming shortened V by 1 base and J by 7 bases, and 14 bases separated the two germline ends. This CDR3 contains 15 residues. CDR1 SGHAT and CDR2 FQNNGV come from the germline V gene.

This clone was seen at least ten times. This chain joins TRBV5-1 and TRBJ1-6; 7 bases are shared with TRBD1. Germline CDR1 reads SGHRS; CDR2 reads YFSETQ. J was trimmed by 10 bases and V by 2 bases; bases with no gene match: 6. The CDR3 sequence is 14 residues long. CDR3 nucleotides: TGCGCCAGCAGCTTAAAAACAGGGGACTCACCCCTCCACTTT. Translated, it gives CASSLKTGDSPLHF.

The chain has TRBV19 and TRBJ1-1; tentatively, D is TRBD1 (5 bases). Trimming stripped 4 bases from V and 4 bases from J, with 13 bases between. This CDR3 is 14 amino acids long. Germline V gives CDR1 LNHDA, CDR2 SQIVND (reference sequence). Here the CDR3 reads CASSTPWGGTEAFF. The CDR3 nucleotides read TGTGCCAGTAGTACCCCTTGGGGGGGCACTGAAGCTTTCTTT. Together with reference TRBV19 and TRBJ1-1, the CDR3 gives the full variable domain: DGGITQSPKYLFRKEGQNVTLSCEQNLNHDAMYWYRQDPGQGLRLIYYSQIVNDFQKGDIAEGYSVSREKKESFPLTVTSAQKNPTAFYLCASSTPWGGTEAFFGQGTRLTVV.

The chain recombines TRBV7-2 with TRBJ2-3, with D uncertain. V lost 2 bases to trimming and J lost 2 bases, with 14 bases between them. Germline V CDR1 and CDR2: SGHTA, FQGNSA. CDR3 size: 16 residues. The CDR3 DNA is TGTGCCAGCAGCTTAATCAGCGACTTAACCACAGATACGCAGTATTTT. Translated: CASSLISDLTTDTQYF.

V usage is TRBV4-3 and J usage is TRBJ1-2; 7 bases are shared with TRBD1. Per germline, CDR1 LGHNA and CDR2 YSLEER. The CDR3 has 15 residues. V lost 1 base and J lost 4; bases outside the gene matches: 6. The CDR3 loop is CASSQVEGQIYGYTF. CDR3 bases: TGCGCCAGCAGCCAAGTCGAGGGACAGATCTATGGCTACACCTTC.

The chain uses TRBV11-3 and TRBJ1-2; D gene uncertain. With 0 bases removed from V and 8 bases from J, the gap between germline ends came to 10 bases. The V gene's germline CDR1 is SGHNT and CDR2 YENEEA. The CDR3 extends over 13 amino acids. The CDR3 loop is CASSLEGPGGYTF. CDR3 DNA: TGTGCCAGCAGCTTAGAAGGTCCCGGGGGCTACACCTTC.

This chain connects TRBV6-1 to TRBJ1-6; 12 bases align to TRBD1. Trimming removed 3 bases from V and 10 bases from J; junction bases left unmatched: 1. Germline CDR1 is MNHNS and CDR2 is SASEGT. This CDR3 has 14 residues. CDR3 region: CASSEGQGASPLHF. The CDR3 bases are TGTGCCAGCAGTGAGGGACAGGGGGCCTCACCCCTCCACTTT.

In this sample, this clone turned up a few times. The rearrangement joins TRBV28 to TRBJ2-5, with a weak D call TRBD2 (6 bases). V lost 7 bases, J lost 4 bases, and 10 bases lay in between. Per germline, CDR1 MDHEN and CDR2 SYDVKM. The CDR3 is 12 amino acids. CDR3 in amino acids: CASNQGGETQYF. CDR3 DNA: TGTGCCAGCAACCAGGGAGGAGAGACCCAGTACTTC.